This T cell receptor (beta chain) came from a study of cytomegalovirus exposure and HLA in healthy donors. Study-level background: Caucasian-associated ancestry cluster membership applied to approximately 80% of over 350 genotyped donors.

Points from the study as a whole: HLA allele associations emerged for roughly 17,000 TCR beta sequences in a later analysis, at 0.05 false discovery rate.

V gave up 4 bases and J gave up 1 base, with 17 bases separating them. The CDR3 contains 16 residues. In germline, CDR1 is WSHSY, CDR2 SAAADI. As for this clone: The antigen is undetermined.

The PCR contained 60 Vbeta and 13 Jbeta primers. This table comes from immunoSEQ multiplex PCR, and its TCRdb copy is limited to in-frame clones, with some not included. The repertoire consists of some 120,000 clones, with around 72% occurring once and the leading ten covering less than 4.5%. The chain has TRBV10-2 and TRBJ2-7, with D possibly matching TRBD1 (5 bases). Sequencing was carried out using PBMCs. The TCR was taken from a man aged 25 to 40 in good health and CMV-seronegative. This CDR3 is CASSVSDTSFSYEQYF. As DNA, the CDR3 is TGCGCCAGCAGTGTATCGGACACTTCGTTTTCCTACGAGCAGTACTTC.